One sample yielded the 14 T cell receptor beta chains listed below, sequenced in a study of cytomegalovirus exposure and HLA in healthy donors. Primers included in the PCR were 60 Vbeta and 13 Jbeta primers. The repertoire was sequenced with immunoSEQ multiplex PCR; TCRdb's copy has only in-frame clones and lacks some. The table includes about 200,000 clones, around 75% detected once. Sequencing input: PBMCs. All receptors come from a woman aged 25 to 39 in good health and CMV-seronegative.

J is TRBJ2-1 and V is TRBV5-1; 13 bases fit TRBD2. Per the germline V gene, CDR1 is SGHRS and CDR2 is YFSETQ. The V gene end was trimmed by 0 bases and the J gene end by 7 bases; junction bases not matched to a gene: 7. This CDR3 has 17 residues. CDR3 bases: TGCGCCAGCAGCTTGGAAACTAGCGGGAGGGCGTCGAATGAGCAGTTCTTC. This sequence encodes CASSLETSGRASNEQFF.

The V gene is TRBV5-1, the J gene TRBJ2-5, with TRBD1 matching over 9 bases. Gene TRBJ2-7 matches the end of the DNA better, so the J call may be wrong. There are 14 residues in the CDR3. CDR1 and CDR2 from the germline V gene are SGHRS and YFSETQ. CDR3 loop: CASWAGQGRHEQYF. The CDR3, as DNA: TGCGCCAGCTGGGCGGGACAGGGAAGGCACGAGCAGTACTTC.

The V call is TRBV5-5, the J call TRBJ2-5; 8 bases fit TRBD2. The CDR3 covers 15 residues. The V gene end was trimmed by 1 base and the J gene end by 5 bases; junction bases not matched to a gene: 7. CDR1 and CDR2 (germline): SGHKS, YYEKEE (reference sequence). CDR3: CASSLPREGWETQYF. The DNA of the CDR3 is TGTGCCAGCAGCTTGCCTCGGGAGGGTTGGGAGACCCAGTACTTC. The whole variable domain, remainder taken from reference TRBV5-5 and TRBJ2-5, is DAGVTQSPTHLIKTRGQQVTLRCSPISGHKSVSWYQQVLGQGPQFIFQYYEKEERGRGNFPDRFSARQFPNYSSELNVNALLLGDSALYLCASSLPREGWETQYFGPGTRLLVL.

The chain recombines TRBV30 with TRBJ1-1; D gene uncertain. The V end lost 3 bases, the J end lost 6 bases, and 14 bases lay between the germline ends. CDR1 and CDR2 (germline): GTSNPN, SVGIG (reference sequence). This CDR3 is built from 13 residues. Here the CDR3 reads CAWRPREMAEAFF. In nucleotides, the CDR3 is TGTGCCTGGAGGCCAAGAGAGATGGCTGAAGCTTTCTTT.

This clone was seen a few times. The chain links TRBV7-3 to TRBJ1-5; 8 bases line up with TRBD1. The V and J ends lost 8 bases and 1 base, in that order; junction bases with no gene match: 16. The CDR3 is 18 residues long. Germline-derived CDR1 and CDR2 are SGHTA and FQGTGA. The CDR3 spells CASPLKRQGAYSNQPQHF. Written as DNA, the CDR3 is TGTGCCAGCCCCCTCAAAAGGCAGGGGGCCTACAGCAATCAGCCCCAGCATTTT. Supplemented by reference TRBV7-3 and TRBJ1-5, the full variable domain reads GAGVSQTPSNKVTEKGKYVELRCDPISGHTALYWYRQSLGQGPEFLIYFQGTGAADDSGLPNDRFFAVRPEGSVSTLKIQRTERGDSAVYLCASPLKRQGAYSNQPQHFGDGTRLSIL.

The chain uses TRBV18 and TRBJ2-6; D is unresolved. With 2 bases removed from V and 2 bases from J, the gap between germline ends came to 7 bases. This CDR3 is built from 15 residues. CDR1 is KGHSH, CDR2 LQKENI, per germline. The CDR3 reads CASSPAVPGANVLTF. CDR3 DNA sequence: TGTGCCAGCTCACCAGCGGTCCCTGGGGCCAACGTCCTGACTTTC.

This chain connects TRBV4-3 to TRBJ2-7; 7 bases are shared with TRBD2. CDR3 size: 15 residues. The ends lost 0 bases at V and 3 bases at J; junction bases unmatched: 5. CDR1 LGHNA and CDR2 YSLEER come from the germline V gene. CDR3 residues: CASSQDPSGNYEQYF. The CDR3 bases are TGCGCCAGCAGCCAAGATCCCAGCGGGAACTACGAGCAGTACTTC.

CDR3 coding DNA: TGTGCCAGCAGTTCGACGACAGACCGCATTAAGTACAATGAGCAGTTCTTC. This codes for CASSSTTDRIKYNEQFF. The gene calls are TRBV27 and TRBJ2-1, with D possibly TRBD1 on 5 matching bases. Trimming took off 4 bases at V and 4 bases at J, with 20 bases between the two ends. Germline CDR1 reads MNHEY; CDR2 reads SMNVEV (reference sequence). The CDR3 sequence is 17 residues long.

In its sample, this clone was seen a few times. The chain recombines TRBV10-3 with TRBJ2-7, with TRBD1 matching over 8 bases. The CDR3 loop spans 18 amino acids. V gave up 1 base and J gave up 7 bases; unmatched junction bases: 18. Germline V CDR1 and CDR2: ENHRY, SYGVKD. As DNA, the CDR3 is TGTGCCATCAGTGAGTTAGAGTTTTTGGACAGGGAGATGTGGGAGCAGTACTTC. It encodes CAISELEFLDREMWEQYF.

The V and J genes are TRBV27 and TRBJ2-7; 7 bases match TRBD1. CDR1 is MNHEY, CDR2 SMNVEV, per germline (reference sequence). V shed 6 bases, J shed 0 bases, and the junction held 5 bases outside the gene matches. There are 14 residues in the CDR3. CDR3 amino acids: CASRTGTASYEQYF. The CDR3 region has the DNA TGTGCCAGCAGGACCGGGACAGCCTCCTACGAGCAGTACTTC.

The genes are TRBV7-2 and TRBJ2-2, with 8 bases fitting TRBD1. CDR3 size: 15 residues. Per germline, CDR1 SGHTA and CDR2 FQGNSA. Trimming removed 5 bases from V and 1 base from J; junction bases left unmatched: 3. CDR3 loop: CASSRDRLNTGELFF. CDR3 nucleotides: TGTGCCAGCAGCCGGGACAGGCTGAACACCGGGGAGCTGTTTTTT.

The V gene is TRBV6-1, the J gene TRBJ2-7, with 7 bases aligning to TRBD1. This CDR3 spans 15 amino acids. V lost 6 bases to trimming and J lost 0 bases; unmatched junction nucleotides: 8. From germline, CDR1 is MNHNS and CDR2 SASEGT. Written as DNA, the CDR3 is TGTGCCAGCAGAATCGGACAGGTTGGCTCCTACGAGCAGTACTTC. This encodes CASRIGQVGSYEQYF.

V usage is TRBV11-2 and J usage is TRBJ2-2, with D perhaps TRBD2 (5 bases). The V and J ends lost 5 bases and 2 bases respectively, with 12 bases between them. This CDR3 spans 15 amino acids. In germline, CDR1 is SGHAT, CDR2 FQNNGV. Here the CDR3 DNA reads TGTGCCAGCAGCCCAGCGGCGCAAAACACCGGGGAGCTGTTTTTT. Its protein product is CASSPAAQNTGELFF.

The rearrangement links TRBV7-9 to TRBJ2-3; TRBD2 agrees at 7 bases. Losses at the gene ends were 6 bases for V and 0 bases for J; bases not matched to a gene: 12. This CDR3 is 17 amino acids long. The germline CDR1 and CDR2 sequences are SEHNR and FQNEAQ (reference sequence). The CDR3 reads CASSLAVHTSSTDTQYF. The CDR3 DNA follows: TGTGCCAGCAGTCTAGCGGTCCACACCTCCAGCACAGATACGCAGTATTTT.